This T cell receptor (beta chain) was sequenced during a study of cytomegalovirus exposure and HLA in healthy donors. Of note for this clone: This same CDR3 is encoded by further DNA sequences in the sample.

The PCR used 60 Vbeta and 13 Jbeta primers. The table came from immunoSEQ multiplex PCR; TCRdb's copy has only in-frame clones and leaves some out. Of some 66,000 clones detected, less than 80% appear once; the ten largest clones hold under 9%. This sequence originates from a man aged 60 to 69 in good health and CMV-seropositive. Sequences were obtained from PBMCs.

The CDR3 protein is CASSRQGGGYTF. DNA of the CDR3: TGTGCCAGCAGCCGACAGGGTGGCGGCTACACCTTC. V is TRBV6-5 and J is TRBJ1-2; TRBD1 aligns across 7 bases. V shed 6 bases, J shed 8 bases, and the junction held 6 bases outside the gene matches. The CDR3 covers 12 residues. Looked up from germline, CDR1 is MNHEY and CDR2 is SVGAGI.